This T cell receptor (beta chain) appears in the sequencing data of a study of blood T cell repertoires in COVID-19. Looking at the study overall: The United States, Italy and Spain supplied acute and convalescent COVID-19 samples.

V shed 4 bases and J shed 6 bases, with 21 bases lying between them. CDR3 size: 16 residues. Germline values: CDR1 WSHSY, CDR2 SAAADI. Study processing details: Using reference gene primer amplification, nucleated cell counts were estimated. Sequenced by immunoSEQ multiplex PCR; TCRdb stores in-frame clones only, minus some. The V and J calls and clone size are taken from that table; D and trimming were inferred from the DNA. In the table there are over 250,000 clones, about 90% of which are singletons. The TCR sequence derives from a middle-aged woman who had recovered from COVID-19. This sequence joins TRBV10-2 and TRBJ1-2, with D possibly TRBD1 on 5 matching bases. Sequencing was done on a sample of peripheral blood. CDR3 sequence reads: CASSGLREGYLDGYTF. In DNA form, the CDR3 reads TGCGCCAGCAGTGGGCTCAGGGAGGGGTATTTAGATGGCTACACCTTC.